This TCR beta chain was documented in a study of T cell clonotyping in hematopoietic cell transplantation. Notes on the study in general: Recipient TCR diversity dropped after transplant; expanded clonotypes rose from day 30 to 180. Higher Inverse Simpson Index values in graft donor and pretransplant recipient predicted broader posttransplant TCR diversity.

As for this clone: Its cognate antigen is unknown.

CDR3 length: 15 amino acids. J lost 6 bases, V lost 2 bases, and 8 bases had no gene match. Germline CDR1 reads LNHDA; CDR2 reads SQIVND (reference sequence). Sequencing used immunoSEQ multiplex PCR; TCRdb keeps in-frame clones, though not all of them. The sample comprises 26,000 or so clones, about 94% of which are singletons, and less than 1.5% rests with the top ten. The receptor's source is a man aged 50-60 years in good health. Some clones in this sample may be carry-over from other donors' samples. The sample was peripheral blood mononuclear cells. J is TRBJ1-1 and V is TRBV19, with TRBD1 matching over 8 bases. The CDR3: CASSIMGTGGAEAFF. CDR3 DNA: TGTGCCAGTAGTATAATGGGGACAGGTGGGGCTGAAGCTTTCTTT.